The 20 T cell receptor beta chains presented below share a single source sample, sequenced in a study of blood T cell repertoires in COVID-19. Repertoires were generated with immunoSEQ multiplex PCR, while TCRdb's copy carries only in-frame clones and drops some. The top ten hold 5% to 7.5% of the sample, which has about 320,000 clones, approximately 88% seen once. The source material was peripheral blood. These receptors originate from a man aged 18 to 30 who had recovered from COVID-19.

The V gene is TRBV7-9, the J gene TRBJ2-7; 7 bases are a match to TRBD2. Trimming at V came to 0 bases and at J to 3 bases, leaving 5 bases not matched to a gene. Germline V gives CDR1 SEHNR, CDR2 FQNEAQ (reference sequence). The CDR3 is made up of 15 amino acids. The chain's CDR3 is CASSLAWGGFYEQYF. In DNA, the CDR3 is TGTGCCAGCAGCTTAGCATGGGGGGGATTCTACGAGCAGTACTTC.

The gene calls are TRBV4-3 and TRBJ1-2; TRBD1 matches at 9 bases. Trimming took 0 bases from V and 5 from J; bases not matched to a gene: 19. Germline V CDR1 and CDR2: LGHNA, YSLEER. This CDR3 has 20 amino acids. The CDR3 reads CASSQDGQTGGAGYTYGYTF. The CDR3 bases are TGCGCCAGCAGCCAAGATGGGCAAACAGGGGGCGCAGGGTATACGTATGGCTACACCTTC.

This chain uses TRBV2 with TRBJ2-7; 7 bases match TRBD1. Germline V CDR1 and CDR2: SNHLY, FYNNEI. The trim removed 4 bases at V and 6 bases at J, leaving 3 bases unmatched. The CDR3 length is 12 residues. The CDR3 region has the DNA TGTGCCAGCAGTGTAACAGGGGCCGAGCAGTACTTC. Its protein is CASSVTGAEQYF.

This sequence joins TRBV3-1 (or the pseudogene TRBV3-2) and TRBJ1-1, with a tentative D call TRBD1 (6 bases). The germline gives CDR1 LGHDT, CDR2 YNNKEL (reference sequence). The CDR3 runs 15 residues. Trimming removed 0 bases from V and 5 bases from J, with 13 bases in between. CDR3: CASSQDWGGRTEAFF. Here the CDR3 DNA reads TGTGCCAGCAGCCAAGATTGGGGGGGCAGGACTGAAGCTTTCTTT.

The chain has TRBV5-4 and TRBJ2-3; D unclear. This CDR3 contains 13 residues. Trimming removed 7 bases from V and 0 bases from J, with 9 bases in between. Germline values: CDR1 SGHNT, CDR2 YYREEE (reference sequence). The CDR3 loop reads CASRLTSTDTQYF. The DNA for the CDR3 is TGTGCCAGCCGACTTACTAGCACAGATACGCAGTATTTT.

The V call is TRBV4-1, the J call TRBJ2-2; 7 nucleotides line up with TRBD1. Germline V gene sequence: CDR1 MGHRA, CDR2 YSYEKL. This CDR3 comprises 16 residues. Trimming cost V 5 bases and J 4 bases; bases outside gene matches: 10. CDR3 loop: CASSDRQGRGTGELFF. The CDR3 nucleotides read TGCGCCAGCAGCGACCGACAGGGACGGGGCACCGGGGAGCTGTTTTTT.

The V and J genes are TRBV7-9 and TRBJ1-1; TRBD1 agrees at 9 bases. The CDR3 runs to 15 residues. CDR1 SEHNR and CDR2 FQNEAQ come from the germline V gene (reference sequence). With V trimmed by 5 bases and J by 1 base, 5 bases remained unmatched. The CDR3 region is CASSNNRGPNTEAFF. The DNA for the CDR3 is TGTGCCAGCAGCAATAACAGGGGGCCGAACACTGAAGCTTTCTTT.

The chain employs TRBV3-1 (or the pseudogene TRBV3-2) and TRBJ1-6; TRBD1 matches 8 bases. The CDR3 consists of 18 residues. Germline trimming cut 0 bases from V and 0 bases from J; bases unmatched to any gene: 4. CDR1 is LGHDT, CDR2 YNNKEL, per germline (reference sequence). The CDR3 region is CASSQEGQASSYNSPLHF. The CDR3 nucleotides are TGTGCCAGCAGCCAAGAGGGACAGGCGAGCTCCTATAATTCACCCCTCCACTTT.

This clone was counted once. This chain links TRBV4-1 with TRBJ2-5; 7 bases match TRBD2. In germline, CDR1 is MGHRA, CDR2 YSYEKL. V dropped 3 bases and J dropped 4; count of bases not matched to a gene: 8. The CDR3 is 15 residues long. The CDR3 reads CASSHRQGGRETQYF. CDR3 sequence (DNA): TGCGCCAGCAGCCATCGCCAGGGAGGGCGAGAGACCCAGTACTTC.

The gene calls are TRBV19 and TRBJ1-1; tentative D call: TRBD1 (6 bases). Trimming cost V 2 bases and J 0 bases, with 7 bases left between them. Germline V gene lookup returns CDR1 LNHDA and CDR2 SQIVND (reference sequence). There are 14 residues in the CDR3. CDR3 residues: CASSITGMNTEAFF. In DNA form, the CDR3 reads TGTGCCAGTAGTATAACAGGGATGAACACTGAAGCTTTCTTT.

The chain recombines TRBV11-3 with TRBJ1-6; D perhaps matches TRBD1 (6 bases). Germline V gene sequence: CDR1 SGHNT, CDR2 YENEEA. The CDR3 loop spans 19 amino acids. The germline V and J ends were trimmed by 5 bases and 7 bases, with 27 bases remaining between them. The CDR3 coding sequence is TGTGCCAGCAGCGCGAACCCGGGACAACTAAATGGTGGGAATTCACCCCTCCACTTT. This encodes CASSANPGQLNGGNSPLHF.

This chain connects TRBV3-1 (or the pseudogene TRBV3-2) to TRBJ1-2; D possibly corresponds to TRBD1 (6 bases). This CDR3 spans 17 amino acids. CDR1 LGHDT and CDR2 YNNKEL come from the germline V gene (reference sequence). V was clipped by 1 base and J by 0 bases, with 15 bases between them. The CDR3 is CASSQGRSDRPNYGYTF. Written as DNA, the CDR3 is TGTGCCAGCAGCCAAGGGAGATCGGACAGACCTAACTATGGCTACACCTTC.

The chain has TRBV27 and TRBJ2-1; 8 nucleotides match TRBD2. Per germline, CDR1 MNHEY and CDR2 SMNVEV (reference sequence). Unmatched junction bases numbered 6, after V lost 5 bases and J lost 3 bases. The CDR3 is 15 residues long. The CDR3 DNA reads TGTGCCAGCAGTCACCGGGGGGGAGTCTACAATGAGCAGTTCTTC. Translated: CASSHRGGVYNEQFF.

Concerning this clone itself: This same CDR3 is encoded by further DNA sequences in the sample. This chain links TRBV28 with TRBJ1-2, with D uncertain. The CDR3 sequence is 13 residues long. Germline V gene lookup returns CDR1 MDHEN and CDR2 SYDVKM. Trimming left V 2 bases short and J 2 bases short, with 6 bases between. In nucleotides, the CDR3 is TGTGCCAGCAGTTTAGGCCAGAACTATGGCTACACCTTC. Translation gives CASSLGQNYGYTF.

This clone occurred once. The DNA of the CDR3 is TGTGCCAGCTCACCTGGCCCCACAGATACGCAGTATTTT. Encoded protein: CASSPGPTDTQYF. V is TRBV18 and J is TRBJ2-3; no clear D. V lost 3 bases to trimming and J lost 2 bases, with 6 bases between them. Germline assignment: CDR1 KGHSH and CDR2 LQKENI. The CDR3 totals 13 residues. Full variable domain (missing parts from reference TRBV18 and TRBJ2-3): NAGVMQNPRHLVRRRGQEARLRCSPMKGHSHVYWYRQLPEEGLKFMVYLQKENIIDESGMPKERFSAEFPKEGPSILRIQQVVRGDSAAYFCASSPGPTDTQYFGPGTRLTVL.

The rearrangement links TRBV7-9 to TRBJ2-7; TRBD2 agrees at 13 bases. The germline V gene has CDR1 SEHNR and CDR2 FQNEAQ (reference sequence). There are 14 residues in the CDR3. The trim removed 4 bases at V and 4 bases at J, leaving 1 base unmatched. As DNA, the CDR3 is TGTGCCAGCAGCTCGACTAGCGGGAGGTACGAGCAGTACTTC. Its protein product is CASSSTSGRYEQYF.

The CDR3 region is CASSSHEALFGGYTF. The CDR3 bases are TGTGCCAGCAGCTCCCACGAGGCACTCTTTGGCGGCTACACCTTC. The chain employs TRBV7-2 and TRBJ1-2, with no clear D. The CDR3 has 15 amino acids. V was cut by 4 bases and J by 8 bases, with 20 bases left in between. Per the germline V gene, CDR1 is SGHTA and CDR2 is FQGNSA.

There are a few counts of this clone. The chain carries TRBV18 and TRBJ1-3; D possibly corresponds to TRBD1 (6 bases). Germline CDR1 and CDR2: KGHSH and LQKENI. This CDR3 is built from 14 residues. Deletions cut 3 bases from V and 2 bases from J, with 8 bases between. In DNA form, the CDR3 reads TGTGCCAGCTCACCGGCAGGGGCTGGAAACACCATATATTTT. The encoded protein is CASSPAGAGNTIYF. Combining the CDR3 with reference TRBV18 and TRBJ1-3 gives the whole variable domain NAGVMQNPRHLVRRRGQEARLRCSPMKGHSHVYWYRQLPEEGLKFMVYLQKENIIDESGMPKERFSAEFPKEGPSILRIQQVVRGDSAAYFCASSPAGAGNTIYFGEGSWLTVV.

The chain employs TRBV7-2 and TRBJ1-2; D is perhaps TRBD1 (6 bases). The V and J ends lost 1 base and 4 bases respectively, with 13 bases between them. The CDR3 runs 15 residues. Germline-derived CDR1 and CDR2 are SGHTA and FQGNSA. The CDR3 nucleotides are TGTGCCAGCAGCTTAGGGGTTGGGGGCGGCTATGGCTACACCTTC. It specifies CASSLGVGGGYGYTF.

In this sample, this clone turned up once. The chain is built from TRBV19 and TRBJ2-3; tentative D call: TRBD1 (6 bases). This CDR3 region has 15 residues. Germline V gives CDR1 LNHDA, CDR2 SQIVND (reference sequence). Trimming cost V 5 bases and J 5 bases, with 17 bases left between them. CDR3 DNA sequence: TGTGCCAGTAGTCGAAGGGGACAACTTGAAGATACGCAGTATTTT. Translated: CASSRRGQLEDTQYF.